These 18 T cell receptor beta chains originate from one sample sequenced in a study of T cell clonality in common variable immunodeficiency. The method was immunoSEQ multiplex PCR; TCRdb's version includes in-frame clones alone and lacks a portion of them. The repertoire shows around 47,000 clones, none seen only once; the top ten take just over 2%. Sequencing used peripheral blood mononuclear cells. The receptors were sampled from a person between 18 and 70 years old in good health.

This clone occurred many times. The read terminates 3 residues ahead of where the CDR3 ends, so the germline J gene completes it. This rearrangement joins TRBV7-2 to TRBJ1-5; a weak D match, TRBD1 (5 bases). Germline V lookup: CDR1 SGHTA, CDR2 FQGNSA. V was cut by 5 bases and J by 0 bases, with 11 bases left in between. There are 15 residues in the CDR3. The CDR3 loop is CASSPTTASNQPQHF. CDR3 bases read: TGTGCCAGCAGCCCTACGACAGCTAGCAATCAGCCC. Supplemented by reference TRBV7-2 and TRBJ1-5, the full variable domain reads GAGVSQSPSNKVTEKGKDVELRCDPISGHTALYWYRQSLGQGLEFLIYFQGNSAPDKSGLPSDRFSAERTGGSVSTLTIQRTQQEDSAVYLCASSPTTASNQPQHFGDGTRLSIL.

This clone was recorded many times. The covered CDR3 bases are TGTGCCAGCAGCTTAGGGGCAGGGGTGTCCTACGAG. Translated, it gives CASSLGAGVSYE. The CDR3 as a whole reads CASSLGAGVSYEQYF. The genes are TRBV13 and TRBJ2-7; D might be TRBD1 (6 bases). Read data end 3 residues before the CDR3 end; the end is taken from the germline J gene. CDR1 PRHDT and CDR2 FYEKMQ come from the germline V gene (reference sequence). The CDR3 spans 15 residues. The V end was cut by 0 bases, the J end by 1 base, with 10 bases between.

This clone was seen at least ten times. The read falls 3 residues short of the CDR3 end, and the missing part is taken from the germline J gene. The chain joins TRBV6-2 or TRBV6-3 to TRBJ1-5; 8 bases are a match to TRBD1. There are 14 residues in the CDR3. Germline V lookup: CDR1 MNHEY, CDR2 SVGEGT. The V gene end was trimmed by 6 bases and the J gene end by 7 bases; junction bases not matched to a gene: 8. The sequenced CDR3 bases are TGTGCCAGCAGGCTACTACAGGGGGTACAGCCC. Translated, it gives CASRLLQGVQP. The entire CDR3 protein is CASRLLQGVQPQHF.

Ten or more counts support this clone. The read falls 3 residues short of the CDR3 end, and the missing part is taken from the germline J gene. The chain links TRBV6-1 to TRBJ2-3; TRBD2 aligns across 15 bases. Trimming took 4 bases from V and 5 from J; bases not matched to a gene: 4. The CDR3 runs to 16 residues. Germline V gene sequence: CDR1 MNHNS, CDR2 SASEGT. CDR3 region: CASSGGLAGGQDTQYF. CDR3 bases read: TGTGCCAGCAGTGGGGGACTAGCGGGGGGACAAGATACG.

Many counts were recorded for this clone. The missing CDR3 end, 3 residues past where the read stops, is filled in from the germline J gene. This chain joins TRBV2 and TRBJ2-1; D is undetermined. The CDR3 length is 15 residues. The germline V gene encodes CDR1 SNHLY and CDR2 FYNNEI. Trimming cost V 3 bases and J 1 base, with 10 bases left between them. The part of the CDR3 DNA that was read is TGTGCCAGCAGTGACGGGTACCCTTCCTACAATGAG. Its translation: CASSDGYPSYNE. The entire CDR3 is CASSDGYPSYNEQFF. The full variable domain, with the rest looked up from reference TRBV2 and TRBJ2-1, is EPEVTQTPSHQVTQMGQEVILRCVPISNHLYFYWYRQILGQKVEFLVSFYNNEISEKSEIFDDQFSVERPDGSNFTLKIRSTKLEDSAMYFCASSDGYPSYNEQFFGPGTRLTVL.

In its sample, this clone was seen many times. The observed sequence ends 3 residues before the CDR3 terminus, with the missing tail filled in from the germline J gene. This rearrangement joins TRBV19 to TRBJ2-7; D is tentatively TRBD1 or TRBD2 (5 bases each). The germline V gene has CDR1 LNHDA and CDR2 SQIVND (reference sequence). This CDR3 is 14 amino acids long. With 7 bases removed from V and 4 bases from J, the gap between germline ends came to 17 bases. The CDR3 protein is CASIWLVEGYEQYF. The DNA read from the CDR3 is TGTGCCAGTATTTGGTTGGTTGAGGGGTACGAG.

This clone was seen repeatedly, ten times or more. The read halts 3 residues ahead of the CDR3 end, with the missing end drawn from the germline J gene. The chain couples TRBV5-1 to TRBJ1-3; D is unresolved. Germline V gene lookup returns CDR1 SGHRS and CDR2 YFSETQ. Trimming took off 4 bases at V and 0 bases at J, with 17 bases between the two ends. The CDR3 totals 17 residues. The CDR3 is CASSLNLEPNSGNTIYF. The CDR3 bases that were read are TGCGCCAGCAGCCTTAATCTCGAGCCAAACTCTGGAAACACC.

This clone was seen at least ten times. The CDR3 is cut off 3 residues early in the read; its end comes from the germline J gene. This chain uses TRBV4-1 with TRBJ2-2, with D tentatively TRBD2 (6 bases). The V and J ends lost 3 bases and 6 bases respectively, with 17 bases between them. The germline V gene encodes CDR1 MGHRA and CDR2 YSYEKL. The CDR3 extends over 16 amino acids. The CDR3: CASSQERLVTPGELFF. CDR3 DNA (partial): TGCGCCAGCAGCCAGGAGCGACTAGTTACTCCCGGGGAG.

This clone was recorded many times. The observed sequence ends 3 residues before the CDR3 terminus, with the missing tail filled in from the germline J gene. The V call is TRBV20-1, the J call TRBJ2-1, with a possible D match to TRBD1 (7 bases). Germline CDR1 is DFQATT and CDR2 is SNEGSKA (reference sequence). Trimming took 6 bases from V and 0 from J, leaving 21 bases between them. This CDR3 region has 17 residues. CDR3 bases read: TGCAGTGCATCCTTAGGAGGGGGCGGTAGCTCCTACAATGAG. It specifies CSASLGGGGSSYNE. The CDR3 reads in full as CSASLGGGGSSYNEQFF.

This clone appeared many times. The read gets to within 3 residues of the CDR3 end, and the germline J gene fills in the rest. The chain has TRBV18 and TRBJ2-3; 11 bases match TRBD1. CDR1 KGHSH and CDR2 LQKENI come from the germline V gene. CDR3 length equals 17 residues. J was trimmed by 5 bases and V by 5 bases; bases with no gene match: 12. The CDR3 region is CASSILPGTGGEDTQYF. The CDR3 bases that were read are TGTGCCAGCTCAATACTACCGGGGACAGGGGGGGAAGATACG. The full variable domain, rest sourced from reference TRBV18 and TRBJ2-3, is NAGVMQNPRHLVRRRGQEARLRCSPMKGHSHVYWYRQLPEEGLKFMVYLQKENIIDESGMPKERFSAEFPKEGPSILRIQQVVRGDSAAYFCASSILPGTGGEDTQYFGPGTRLTVL.

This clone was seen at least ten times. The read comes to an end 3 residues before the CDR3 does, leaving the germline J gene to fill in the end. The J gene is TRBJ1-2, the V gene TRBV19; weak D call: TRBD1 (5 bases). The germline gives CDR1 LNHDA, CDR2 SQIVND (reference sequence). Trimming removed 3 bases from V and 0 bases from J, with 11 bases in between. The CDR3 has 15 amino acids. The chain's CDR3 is CASSIPSTANYGYTF. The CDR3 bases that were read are TGTGCCAGTAGTATCCCCTCGACAGCTAACTATGGC. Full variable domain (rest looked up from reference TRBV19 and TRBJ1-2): DGGITQSPKYLFRKEGQNVTLSCEQNLNHDAMYWYRQDPGQGLRLIYYSQIVNDFQKGDIAEGYSVSREKKESFPLTVTSAQKNPTAFYLCASSIPSTANYGYTFGSGTRLTVV.

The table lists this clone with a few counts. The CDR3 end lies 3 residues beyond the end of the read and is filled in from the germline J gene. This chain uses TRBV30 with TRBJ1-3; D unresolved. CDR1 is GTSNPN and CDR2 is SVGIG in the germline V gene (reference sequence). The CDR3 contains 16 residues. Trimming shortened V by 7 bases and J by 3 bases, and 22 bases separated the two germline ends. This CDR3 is CASNHRTSNLGNTIYF. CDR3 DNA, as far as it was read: TGTGCCTCCAACCACCGGACTTCTAACCTTGGAAACACC.

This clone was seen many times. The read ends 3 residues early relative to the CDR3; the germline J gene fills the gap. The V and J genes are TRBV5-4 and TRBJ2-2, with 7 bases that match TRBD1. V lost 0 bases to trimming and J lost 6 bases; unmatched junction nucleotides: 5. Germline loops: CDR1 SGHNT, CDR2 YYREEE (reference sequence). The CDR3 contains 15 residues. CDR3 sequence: CASSLEQGISGELFF. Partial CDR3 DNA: TGTGCCAGCAGCTTGGAACAGGGGATCTCCGGGGAG.

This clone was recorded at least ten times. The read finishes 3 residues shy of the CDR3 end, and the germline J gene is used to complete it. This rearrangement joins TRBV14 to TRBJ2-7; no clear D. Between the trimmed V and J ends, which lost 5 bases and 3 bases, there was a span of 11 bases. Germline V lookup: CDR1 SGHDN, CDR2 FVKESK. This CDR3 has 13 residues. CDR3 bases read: TGTGCCAGCAGCTATATGACGGGCTACGAG. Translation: CASSYMTGYE. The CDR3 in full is CASSYMTGYEQYF.

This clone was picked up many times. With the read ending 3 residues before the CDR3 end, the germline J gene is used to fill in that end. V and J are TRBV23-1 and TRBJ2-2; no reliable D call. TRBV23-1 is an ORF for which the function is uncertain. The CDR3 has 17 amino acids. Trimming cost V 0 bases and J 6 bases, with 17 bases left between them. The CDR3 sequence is CASSQSWNSRIPGELFF. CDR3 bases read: TGCGCCAGCAGTCAATCGTGGAATAGCCGGATACCCGGGGAG.

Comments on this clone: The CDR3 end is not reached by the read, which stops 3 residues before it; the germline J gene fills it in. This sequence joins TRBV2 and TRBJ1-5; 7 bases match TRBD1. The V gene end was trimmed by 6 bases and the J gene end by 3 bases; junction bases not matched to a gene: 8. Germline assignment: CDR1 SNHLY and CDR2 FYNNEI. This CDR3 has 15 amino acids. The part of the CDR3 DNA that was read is TGTGCCAGCAGCGAGGGGGCGTCTAACAATCAGCCC. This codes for CASSEGASNNQP. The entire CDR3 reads CASSEGASNNQPQHF.

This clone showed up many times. CDR3: CACTGPQTYNEQFF. The CDR3 DNA, read in part, is TGTGCCTGCACAGGACCCCAGACCTACAATGAG. The chain has TRBV30 and TRBJ2-1, with D possibly being TRBD1 (5 bases). With the read ending 3 residues before the CDR3 end, the germline J gene is used to fill in that end. Germline loops: CDR1 GTSNPN, CDR2 SVGIG (reference sequence). The CDR3 is 14 amino acids. The V gene lost 6 bases and the J gene lost 2 bases, with 14 bases spanning the gap. Together with reference TRBV30 and TRBJ2-1, the CDR3 gives the full variable domain: SQTIHQWPATLVQPVGSPLSLECTVEGTSNPNLYWYRQAAGRGLQLLFYSVGIGQISSEVPQNLSASRPQDRQFILSSKKLLLSDSGFYLCACTGPQTYNEQFFGPGTRLTVL.

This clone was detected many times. This CDR3 reads CASSSDRPYTGELFF. CDR3 DNA (partial): TGTGCCAGCTCCTCGGACAGGCCTTACACCGGGGAG. The chain combines TRBV11-2 with TRBJ2-2; TRBD1 agrees at 7 bases. With the read ending 3 residues before the CDR3 end, the germline J gene is used to fill in that end. Per germline, CDR1 SGHAT and CDR2 FQNNGV. V lost 8 bases, J lost 3 bases, and 9 bases stayed unmatched. This CDR3 has 15 amino acids.